One and the same sample provided the 25 T cell receptor beta chains below, sequenced in a study of T-cell memory formation after mild COVID-19. TCRdb used MiXCR to reprocess the 5' RACE reads, holding one entry per CDR3 protein. The sample holds roughly 500,000 distinct CDR3 sequences, roughly 22% seen once. The sample consisted of PBMCs or a T cell subset sorted from them (not recorded which). Receptors were obtained from an adult woman who had mild COVID-19 (a few samples of this study predate the infection). Cell type and time point are not known.

J is TRBJ2-4 and V is TRBV20-1; TRBD2 matches at 13 bases. CDR1 is DFQATT and CDR2 is SNEGSKA in the germline V gene (reference sequence). Losses at the gene ends were 0 bases for V and 5 bases for J; bases not matched to a gene: 10. The length of the CDR3 is 18 residues. The CDR3 spells CSARDPWTSGRFQNIQYF. The CDR3 DNA is TGCAGTGCTAGAGACCCTTGGACTAGCGGGAGATTCCAAAACATTCAGTACTTC.

This chain connects TRBV9 to TRBJ2-7; maybe TRBD2 (6 bases). The V gene's germline CDR1 is SGDLS and CDR2 YYNGEE. This CDR3 has 14 residues. V was pared by 0 bases and J by 7 bases, with 14 bases between. The chain's CDR3 is CASSVATSPSEQYF. CDR3 coding DNA: TGTGCCAGCAGCGTAGCAACTAGCCCCTCTGAGCAGTACTTC.

This chain links TRBV12-3 or TRBV12-4 with TRBJ2-7, with D perhaps TRBD1 or TRBD2 (6 bases each). V was trimmed by 3 bases and J by 4 bases, leaving 16 bases between them. This CDR3 has 15 residues. CDR3 region: CASSFGGGRRYEQYF. The CDR3 DNA reads TGTGCCAGCAGTTTCGGAGGGGGGCGCCGGTACGAGCAGTACTTC.

V usage is TRBV29-1 and J usage is TRBJ1-5; weak D call: TRBD1 (5 bases). This CDR3 has 14 amino acids. The V and J ends lost 5 bases and 4 bases respectively, with 15 bases between them. Germline V lookup: CDR1 SQVTM, CDR2 ANQGSEA. DNA of the CDR3: TGCAGCGTTCAGCAGGGATGGGGGAATCAGCCCCAGCATTTT. The encoded protein is CSVQQGWGNQPQHF.

The chain carries TRBV5-4 and TRBJ2-5, with 8 nucleotides matching TRBD1. This CDR3 spans 14 amino acids. The junction had 7 bases not matched to a gene; V was cut back by 4 bases and J by 5 bases. CDR1 SGHNT and CDR2 YYREEE come from the germline V gene (reference sequence). The CDR3 region is CASSRGQGRETQYF. The DNA of the CDR3 is TGTGCCAGCAGCCGCGGACAGGGACGGGAGACCCAGTACTTC. The full variable domain, its missing parts supplied by reference TRBV5-4 and TRBJ2-5, is ETGVTQSPTHLIKTRGQQVTLRCSSQSGHNTVSWYQQALGQGPQFIFQYYREEENGRGNFPPRFSGLQFPNYSSELNVNALELDDSALYLCASSRGQGRETQYFGPGTRLLVL.

The chain is built from TRBV18 and TRBJ1-4, with 7 bases that match TRBD1. The trim removed 2 bases at V and 7 bases at J, leaving 7 bases unmatched. The CDR3 runs to 15 residues. Germline-derived CDR1 and CDR2 are KGHSH and LQKENI. The CDR3 DNA is TGTGCCAGCTCACCATTGACAGGGACGGCTGAAAAACTGTTTTTT. Its protein product is CASSPLTGTAEKLFF. Supplemented by reference TRBV18 and TRBJ1-4, the full variable domain reads NAGVMQNPRHLVRRRGQEARLRCSPMKGHSHVYWYRQLPEEGLKFMVYLQKENIIDESGMPKERFSAEFPKEGPSILRIQQVVRGDSAAYFCASSPLTGTAEKLFFGSGTQLSVL.

This clonotype has a handful of counts. V usage is TRBV5-1 and J usage is TRBJ1-1; D not resolved. V was trimmed by 2 bases and J by 10 bases, leaving 12 bases between them. The germline V gene has CDR1 SGHRS and CDR2 YFSETQ. CDR3 length: 12 amino acids. This CDR3 is CASSFGQQGAFF. Written as DNA, the CDR3 is TGCGCCAGCAGCTTCGGCCAGCAAGGAGCTTTCTTT.

This clonotype was observed a few times. V gene TRBV19 combines with J gene TRBJ1-5, with a tentative D call TRBD1 (6 bases). Germline V gene data show CDR1 as LNHDA and CDR2 as SQIVND (reference sequence). Deletions cut 3 bases from V and 3 bases from J, with 9 bases between. The CDR3 contains 14 residues. The CDR3 loop is CASSITGLNQPQHF. The DNA for the CDR3 is TGTGCCAGTAGTATTACAGGGCTCAATCAGCCCCAGCATTTT.

The sample holds a few counts of this clonotype. The rearrangement uses TRBV21-1 and TRBJ2-5; the D segment call TRBD2 is taken from the table without a DNA check. TRBV21-1 constitutes a pseudogene. CDR3 size: 12 residues. CDR3 in DNA: TGTGCCAGCAACGCTAGGGAAGAGACCCAGTACTTC. Protein: CASNAREETQYF.

The chain couples TRBV30 to TRBJ2-7, with TRBD2 matching 7 bases. V lost 3 bases and J lost 0; bases outside the gene matches: 8. Germline CDR1 GTSNPN, CDR2 SVGIG (reference sequence). The CDR3 runs 15 residues. Here the CDR3 reads CAWSTPGGPSYEQYF. CDR3 in DNA: TGTGCCTGGAGCACCCCGGGGGGACCCTCCTACGAGCAGTACTTC.

This clonotype was counted a single time. The chain joins TRBV7-2 to TRBJ2-2; 8 bases fit TRBD1. Losses at the gene ends were 5 bases for V and 5 bases for J; bases not matched to a gene: 7. Per the germline V gene, CDR1 is SGHTA and CDR2 is FQGNSA. CDR3 length equals 15 residues. CDR3 nucleotides: TGTGCCAGCAGCCTACAGGGGGAGCAGACCGGGGAGCTGTTTTTT. It translates to CASSLQGEQTGELFF.

The chain has TRBV19 and TRBJ2-1, with D possibly being TRBD1 or TRBD2 (6 bases each). Trimming cost V 6 bases and J 8 bases, with 11 bases left between them. CDR3 size: 12 residues. The germline CDR1 and CDR2 sequences are LNHDA and SQIVND (reference sequence). The CDR3 protein is CASRGGYDEQFF. The CDR3 nucleotides read TGTGCCAGTAGAGGGGGGTACGATGAGCAGTTCTTC.

This clonotype showed up just a few times. This chain connects TRBV4-2 to TRBJ2-1; 11 bases align to TRBD2. Germline CDR1 LGHNA, CDR2 YNFKEQ. The CDR3 extends over 18 amino acids. Trimming removed 4 bases from V and 10 bases from J; junction bases left unmatched: 18. Here the CDR3 reads CASSPQLLAGVFPNEQFF. In nucleotides, the CDR3 is TGTGCCAGCAGCCCGCAACTACTAGCGGGAGTTTTTCCCAACGAGCAGTTCTTC.

This sequence joins TRBV3-1 and TRBJ2-7; 7 bases match TRBD1. The CDR3 has 13 amino acids. Trimming cost V 5 bases and J 4 bases; bases outside gene matches: 5. Germline lookup yields CDR1 LGHDT and CDR2 YNNKEL (reference sequence). The CDR3 region has the DNA TGTGCCAGCAGCTGGGGACAGAGGTACGAGCAGTACTTC. Its translation is CASSWGQRYEQYF.

The V and J genes are TRBV6-2 or TRBV6-3 and TRBJ2-2; D is possibly TRBD1 (5 bases). Germline CDR1 MNHEY, CDR2 SVGEGT. CDR3 length equals 11 residues. The V end lost 6 bases, the J end lost 11 bases, and 10 bases lay between the germline ends. CDR3 region: CASRDMVELFF. DNA for the CDR3: TGTGCCAGCAGGGACATGGTCGAGCTGTTTTTT.

The chain is built from TRBV7-9 and TRBJ1-2, with 8 bases identical to TRBD1. The CDR3 sequence is 14 residues long. Germline loops: CDR1 SEHNR, CDR2 FQNEAQ (reference sequence). Trimming cost V 1 base and J 8 bases; bases outside gene matches: 6. The CDR3 loop is CASSLETGVPGYTF. Here the CDR3 DNA reads TGTGCCAGCAGCTTAGAGACAGGGGTGCCCGGCTACACCTTC.

V gene TRBV5-4 combines with J gene TRBJ2-3; D might be TRBD2 (5 bases). CDR3 size: 16 residues. CDR1 and CDR2 (germline): SGHNT, YYREEE (reference sequence). V lost 2 bases to trimming and J lost 1 base, with 14 bases between them. In DNA form, the CDR3 reads TGTGCCAGCAGCTTCCTGGACTTAGCCCGCACAGATACGCAGTATTTT. Its translation: CASSFLDLARTDTQYF.

This clonotype was recorded many times. The chain carries TRBV7-3 and TRBJ2-5, with D perhaps matching TRBD2 (5 bases). V dropped 0 bases and J dropped 5 bases, with 7 bases sitting between them. The CDR3 has 13 residues. CDR1 is SGHTA, CDR2 FQGTGA, per germline. CDR3 residues: CASSLTREETQYF. CDR3 coding DNA: TGTGCCAGCAGCTTAACAAGGGAGGAGACCCAGTACTTC.

The chain carries TRBV29-1 and TRBJ1-2, with TRBD1 matching 10 bases. The CDR3 is 13 amino acids. Germline V gene sequence: CDR1 SQVTM, CDR2 ANQGSEA. Trimming cost V 7 bases and J 8 bases; bases outside gene matches: 10. The CDR3 here is CSAWTGDRGGYTF. CDR3 coding DNA: TGCAGCGCTTGGACAGGGGACAGGGGCGGCTACACCTTC.

V usage is TRBV18 and J usage is TRBJ2-7, with D uncertain. Germline-derived CDR1 and CDR2 are KGHSH and LQKENI. Trimming shortened V by 0 bases and J by 5 bases, and 14 bases separated the two germline ends. CDR3 size: 15 residues. The CDR3 reads CASSPPNGLRNEQYF. Here the CDR3 DNA reads TGTGCCAGCTCACCACCGAATGGGCTCCGTAACGAGCAGTACTTC.

This chain links TRBV6-5 with TRBJ1-2; no clear D. The CDR3 contains 15 residues. Germline V gives CDR1 MNHEY, CDR2 SVGAGI. The V end lost 10 bases, the J end lost 6 bases, and 24 bases lay between the germline ends. CDR3 region: CATNRERRNGDGYTF. The DNA of the CDR3 is TGTGCCACCAACCGGGAGAGGCGCAACGGAGATGGCTACACCTTC.

This sequence joins TRBV30 and TRBJ2-1; 11 bases map to TRBD2. The CDR3 is 15 amino acids. Losses at the gene ends were 0 bases for V and 7 bases for J; bases not matched to a gene: 5. CDR1 and CDR2 (germline): GTSNPN, SVGIG (reference sequence). The CDR3 nucleotides read TGTGCCTGGAGTGTACTAGCGGGAGCTTCGAATGAGCAGTTCTTC. This sequence encodes CAWSVLAGASNEQFF.

This chain uses TRBV6-6 with TRBJ2-3; the match to TRBD2 covers 7 bases. The CDR3 is made up of 15 amino acids. Germline CDR1 MNHNY, CDR2 SVGAGI (reference sequence). V gave up 6 bases and J gave up 2 bases; unmatched junction bases: 8. CDR3 DNA: TGTGCCAGCAGAGCGGGACTTTCTGTCACAGATACGCAGTATTTT. Protein product: CASRAGLSVTDTQYF.

The rearrangement links TRBV7-6 to TRBJ2-1, with D maybe TRBD2 (6 bases). This CDR3 comprises 14 residues. From germline, CDR1 is SGHVS and CDR2 FNYEAQ. Deletions cut 5 bases from V and 6 bases from J, with 14 bases between. This CDR3 reads CASSRGGRRNEQFF. For the CDR3, the DNA is TGTGCCAGCAGCCGAGGAGGGCGTCGCAATGAGCAGTTCTTC.

The table lists this clonotype with a few counts. This rearrangement joins TRBV29-1 to TRBJ1-1; tentatively, D is TRBD1 (5 bases). V was trimmed by 3 bases and J by 10 bases, leaving 12 bases between them. Looked up from germline, CDR1 is SQVTM and CDR2 is ANQGSEA. The CDR3 has 11 amino acids. In nucleotides, the CDR3 is TGCAGCGTTGATCAGGGAAACTCAGCTTTCTTT. Encoded protein: CSVDQGNSAFF.